The 17 T cell receptor beta chains given below trace back to one sample, sequenced in a study of neurological immune-mediated disorders. TCRdb independently ran MiXCR on the 5' RACE reads; one entry per CDR3 protein. Of tens of thousands of distinct CDR3 sequences in the sample, 10% to 15% were seen once. Sample time point: longitudinal time-point 2. Sequencing was done on a sample of PBMCs. Receptors were obtained from a woman between 35 and 50 years old in good health.

This clonotype was seen at least ten times. A much bigger clone sits one base away, suggesting this may be a read error. The limits of the CDR3 on the DNA are not certain, so only TCRdb's listed CDR3 is given. The chain employs TRBV20-1 and TRBJ2-1; TRBD1 reflects the table's D call only, with no check against the DNA. Including both end residues, the CDR3 is 15 amino acids long. Germline loops: CDR1 DFQATT, CDR2 SNEGSKA (reference sequence). The CDR3 region is CSARDPGSRWGDGIF.

At least ten counts were recorded for this clonotype. With a much larger clone just one base away, this may be a read error. The chain is built from TRBV6-6 and TRBJ1-1, with D perhaps matching TRBD1 (5 bases). V dropped 2 bases and J dropped 4 bases, with 5 bases sitting between them. From germline, CDR1 is MNHNY and CDR2 SVGAGI (reference sequence). The CDR3 is 12 residues long. CDR3 bases: TGTGCCAGCAGTTACGGGGGCACTGAAGCTTTCTTT. It specifies CASSYGGTEAFF.

There are many counts of this clonotype. The chain combines TRBV9 with TRBJ2-1; 9 nucleotides match TRBD1. The CDR3 is 16 residues long. Trimming at V came to 4 bases and at J to 7 bases, leaving 12 bases not matched to a gene. Germline V gives CDR1 SGDLS, CDR2 YYNGEE. The CDR3 is CASSTLRTGEMNEQFF. The CDR3 DNA follows: TGTGCCAGCAGCACCCTAAGGACAGGGGAAATGAATGAGCAGTTCTTC. Full variable domain (remainder filled in from reference TRBV9 and TRBJ2-1): DSGVTQTPKHLITATGQRVTLRCSPRSGDLSVYWYQQSLDQGLQFLIQYYNGEERAKGNILERFSAQQFPDLHSELNLSSLELGDSALYFCASSTLRTGEMNEQFFGPGTRLTVL.

This clonotype was recorded at least ten times. The chain links TRBV5-1 to TRBJ2-1; 9 positions match TRBD2. Germline assignment: CDR1 SGHRS and CDR2 YFSETQ. V trimming: 1 base; J trimming: 8 bases; junction bases outside the gene matches: 13. CDR3 length: 17 residues. The CDR3 DNA reads TGCGCCAGCAGCTTGTCTGGCGGGAGGGCTGCGGCGGATGAGCAGTTCTTC. Its translation: CASSLSGGRAAADEQFF.

Many counts were recorded for this clonotype. The chain employs TRBV12-3 or TRBV12-4 and TRBJ2-4; the D gene could be TRBD1 or TRBD2 (5 bases each). V shed 3 bases and J shed 7 bases, with 10 bases lying between them. The CDR3 extends over 13 amino acids. The CDR3 bases are TGTGCCAGCAGTTTGGGGGTGCGGAACATTCAGTACTTC. Translated: CASSLGVRNIQYF.

By share of the sample, this clonotype is medium-sized (0.01 to 0.1%). V usage is TRBV7-2 and J usage is TRBJ2-3; D possibly corresponds to TRBD2 (5 bases). CDR3 length: 14 amino acids. Germline loops: CDR1 SGHTA, CDR2 FQGNSA. V was trimmed by 3 bases and J by 1 base, leaving 8 bases between them. CDR3 loop: CASSLRRGTDTQYF. The CDR3 nucleotides are TGTGCCAGCAGCTTGCGGCGGGGCACAGATACGCAGTATTTT.

This clonotype has at least ten counts. This chain connects TRBV4-3 to TRBJ1-1; tentatively, D is TRBD1 (5 bases). The V end was cut by 0 bases, the J end by 4 bases, with 12 bases between. Germline V CDR1 and CDR2: LGHNA, YSLEER. The CDR3 length is 15 residues. CDR3 DNA sequence: TGCGCCAGCAGCCAAGATTCGGGGCGGATCACTGAAGCTTTCTTT. Translated: CASSQDSGRITEAFF.

This clonotype was seen at least ten times. The V call is TRBV4-3, the J call TRBJ2-2; maybe TRBD2 (6 bases). This CDR3 has 18 amino acids. CDR1 is LGHNA and CDR2 is YSLEER in the germline V gene. Trimming left V 4 bases short and J 3 bases short, with 21 bases between. The CDR3 DNA reads TGCGCCAGCAGCCCTCTAAGGAGGGTAGCTGGGGACACCGGGGAGCTGTTTTTT. Translating gives CASSPLRRVAGDTGELFF.

This clonotype was counted ten times or more. This chain links TRBV3-1 with TRBJ2-1; D not certain. This CDR3 is 15 amino acids long. Trimming removed 4 bases at V and 2 bases at J, with 12 bases between. Looked up from germline, CDR1 is LGHDT and CDR2 is YNNKEL (reference sequence). The CDR3 DNA reads as TGTGCCAGCAGCCCCCACTCCCTCACCTACAATGAGCAGTTCTTC. Its protein is CASSPHSLTYNEQFF.

By proportion, this clonotype is medium-sized. This chain uses TRBV6-5 with TRBJ2-3, with a tentative D call TRBD2 (6 bases). The germline V and J ends were trimmed by 7 bases and 2 bases, with 19 bases remaining between them. CDR1 is MNHEY and CDR2 is SVGAGI in the germline V gene. The CDR3 contains 16 residues. CDR3 protein: CASNDGLSAPTDTQYF. CDR3 nucleotides: TGTGCCAGCAACGACGGACTAAGCGCCCCCACAGATACGCAGTATTTT.

This clonotype is medium-sized within its sample. The chain couples TRBV5-1 to TRBJ2-1; 7 nucleotides line up with TRBD2. Germline V gene lookup returns CDR1 SGHRS and CDR2 YFSETQ. The V gene end was trimmed by 6 bases and the J gene end by 4 bases; junction bases not matched to a gene: 10. The CDR3 consists of 15 residues. CDR3 nucleotide sequence: TGCGCCAGCAACCCGGGACTACAACCTTACAATGAGCAGTTCTTC. Protein: CASNPGLQPYNEQFF. The variable domain in full, with the rest retrieved from reference TRBV5-1 and TRBJ2-1, is KAGVTQTPRYLIKTRGQQVTLSCSPISGHRSVSWYQQTPGQGLQFLFEYFSETQRNKGNFPGRFSGRQFSNSRSEMNVSTLELGDSALYLCASNPGLQPYNEQFFGPGTRLTVL.

At least ten counts were recorded for this clonotype. This chain connects TRBV5-1 to TRBJ1-1; D perhaps matches TRBD1 (6 bases). V was pared by 4 bases and J by 1 base, with 11 bases between. The CDR3 covers 14 residues. Germline CDR1 is SGHRS and CDR2 is YFSETQ. CDR3 nucleotides: TGCGCCAGCAGCACAGGACAGCCGAACACTGAAGCTTTCTTT. It is translated as CASSTGQPNTEAFF.

In this sample, this clonotype turned up many times. This chain connects TRBV5-1 to TRBJ1-2; the match to TRBD1 covers 10 bases. Looked up from germline, CDR1 is SGHRS and CDR2 is YFSETQ. CDR3 length: 15 amino acids. With V trimmed by 4 bases and J by 4 bases, 7 bases remained unmatched. The DNA of the CDR3 is TGCGCCAGCAGCCCTGGACAGGGGGACGCCTATGGCTACACCTTC. Its translation is CASSPGQGDAYGYTF.

This clonotype came up a few times. The V and J genes are TRBV6-1 and TRBJ1-2; no reliable D call. The CDR3 has 15 residues. Germline lookup yields CDR1 MNHNS and CDR2 SASEGT. V lost 6 bases and J 4 bases, leaving 18 bases between the germline ends. CDR3 sequence: CASSLWPDVIYGYTF. CDR3 bases: TGTGCCAGCAGCCTCTGGCCGGACGTGATCTATGGCTACACCTTC.

This clonotype was counted ten times or more. The rearrangement uses TRBV7-8 and TRBJ1-2, with D uncertain. The V gene's germline CDR1 is SGHVS and CDR2 FQNEAQ. The CDR3 is made up of 12 amino acids. V was pared by 1 base and J by 10 bases, with 10 bases between. CDR3 nucleotide sequence: TGTGCCAGCAGCTTAGGGGATTGGCTCTACACCTTC. This encodes CASSLGDWLYTF. Complete variable domain (other parts from reference TRBV7-8 and TRBJ1-2): GAGVSQSPRYKVAKRGQDVALRCDPISGHVSLFWYQQALGQGPEFLTYFQNEAQLDKSGLPSDRFFAERPEGSVSTLKIQRTQQEDSAVYLCASSLGDWLYTFGSGTRLTVV.

This clonotype was seen at least ten times. The V call is TRBV5-1, the J call TRBJ2-5, with 9 nucleotides matching TRBD1. The trim removed 4 bases at V and 3 bases at J, leaving 7 bases unmatched. This CDR3 comprises 15 residues. In germline, CDR1 is SGHRS, CDR2 YFSETQ. This chain's CDR3 is CASSVPGQGKETQYF. For the CDR3, the DNA is TGCGCCAGCAGCGTACCGGGACAGGGAAAAGAGACCCAGTACTTC.

Ten or more counts support this clonotype. This chain uses TRBV12-3 or TRBV12-4 with TRBJ2-5, with 9 bases matching TRBD1. With V trimmed by 4 bases and J by 5 bases, 11 bases remained unmatched. The CDR3 totals 16 residues. CDR3 sequence (DNA): TGTGCCAGCAGTTCAGGGGACAGGGTTTCAGGCGAGACCCAGTACTTC. Translating it yields CASSSGDRVSGETQYF.